This is a list of T cell receptor beta chains from one sample in a study of shared T cell receptors in the human thymus. Repertoires were generated with immunoSEQ multiplex PCR, while TCRdb's copy carries only in-frame clones and drops some. The sample consists of about 710,000 clones, about 87% of them appearing once. The same sample was also studied in work on human thymus T cells.

The sequencing sample was made of thymocytes. The source is a boy in the first two years of life with a congenital heart defect. The CDR3 runs from the conserved cysteine through the conserved F or W. The D gene is left open where the match is weak. Clone size, where shown, is once, few, many, or a class for clones that have expanded.

v_gene	abundance	d_gene	j_gene	CDR3nt	CDR3aa
TRBV4-3	few	-	TRBJ1-1	TGCGCCAGCAGCCAAGGACAGATGAACACTGAAGCTTTCTTT	CASSQGQMNTEAFF
TRBV28	-	TRBD1	TRBJ1-6	TGTGCCAGCAGTTTGGACAGGGAGGGCTCACCCCTCCACTTT	CASSLDREGSPLHF
TRBV7-2	-	TRBD1	TRBJ1-1	TGTGCCAGCAGCTTAGGTAGGGACAGGGAGAACACTGAAGCTTTCTTT	CASSLGRDRENTEAFF
TRBV5-1	-	TRBD1	TRBJ2-1	TGCGCCAGCAGCTTGCGGGACAGCTCCTACAATGAGCAGTTCTTC	CASSLRDSSYNEQFF
TRBV4-3	once	-	TRBJ2-5	TGCGCCAGCAGCCAAGACACACTAGCCGGCCAAGAGACCCAGTACTTC	CASSQDTLAGQETQYF
TRBV9	-	TRBD2	TRBJ2-1	TGTGCCAGCGCGGGACTAGCGGGGAGATACAATGAGCAGTTCTTC	CASAGLAGRYNEQFF
TRBV19	-	TRBD1	TRBJ1-2	TGTGCCAGTAGCCGGGACAGGAACTATGGCTACACCTTC	CASSRDRNYGYTF
TRBV19	-	-	TRBJ1-1	TGTGCCAGTAAAGGGGAAAAGAACACTGAAGCTTTCTTT	CASKGEKNTEAFF
TRBV29-1	-	-	TRBJ1-1	TGCAGCGTTGGCCGCGAGGGGAGGAAGACTGAAGCTTTCTTT	CSVGREGRKTEAFF
TRBV5-6	-	-	TRBJ2-7	TGTGCCAGCAGCTTGGGCTACAGAGCAACCTACTACGAGCAGTACTTC	CASSLGYRATYYEQYF
TRBV14	-	-	TRBJ1-1	TGTGCCAGCAGCGGTCATACGACGGAGAATATGAACACTGAAGCTTTCTTT	CASSGHTTENMNTEAFF
TRBV14	-	TRBD2	TRBJ2-2	TGTGCCAGCAGCCCCGGACTAGCGGGAACCGGGGAGCTGTTTTTT	CASSPGLAGTGELFF
TRBV5-1	-	TRBD1	TRBJ2-5	TGCGCCAGCAGAAAGGACAGGGGAAGGGGCCAAGAGACCCAGTACTTC	CASRKDRGRGQETQYF
TRBV5-8	-	-	TRBJ2-7	TGTGCCAGCAGCTTGGTCTCGGGCGAGCAGTACTTC	CASSLVSGEQYF
TRBV15	-	-	TRBJ2-5	TGTGCCACCGAAAAAGCCAACCAAGAGACCCAGTACTTC	CATEKANQETQYF